This TCR beta chain appears in the sequencing data of a study of chemoradiotherapy in HPV16-positive cancers. The method was immunoSEQ multiplex PCR; TCRdb's version includes in-frame clones alone and lacks a portion of them. The sample yields fewer than 30,000 clones, roughly nine tenths seen once. The receptor was isolated from a human donor with HPV-associated anogenital cancer. Source: blood, taken from a patient who underwent chemoradiotherapy.

The CDR3 loop is CASSPSTGESGIQYF. The CDR3 nucleotides are TGTGCCAGCTCACCGTCGACAGGGGAGTCGGGCATTCAGTACTTC. The chain combines TRBV18 with TRBJ2-4, with 8 bases aligning to TRBD1. The length of the CDR3 is 15 residues. Trimming removed 3 bases from V and 9 bases from J; junction bases left unmatched: 10. From germline, CDR1 is KGHSH and CDR2 LQKENI.